This T cell receptor (beta chain) came from a study of radiation and T cells in renal cell carcinoma (dated by TCRdb to the early 2020s). The study in broad terms: In total, 53 samples, comprising approximately 26 tumors and approximately 27 peripheral blood samples, were subjected to TCR beta sequencing. Across all 53 samples, around 4,000,000 unique CDR3 nucleotide sequences encoding over 2.5 million unique CDR3 amino acid sequences were identified. The paper's findings and limits, for the study overall: Because only small tumor regions of 0.85 to 1 g were available, the study did not capture intratumoral heterogeneity. With a single-armed trial design, the study had no way to address how radiation dose or scheduling affects the TCR repertoire. A greater number of dominant CDR3 motifs was detected in irradiated tumors than in control tumors, and a larger share of the repertoire was occupied by these motifs in irradiated tumors than in control tumors. Compared with controls, irradiated tumors had higher TCR clonality, as the top 100 clonotypes made up an average of about 54% of the repertoire, versus about 40% in nephrectomy-only tumors.

The sample's time point label, in plain terms: tumor resected at nephrectomy. This sample's treatment or condition label indicates: treatment-naive control, cytoreductive nephrectomy. The control tumors were taken from treatment-naive renal cell carcinoma patients who had cytoreductive nephrectomy with no earlier radiation. Every patient's renal cell carcinoma showed clear cell pathology. Control tumors used for TCR sequencing came from a few females and approximately ten males, resected 2011 to 2014, with median age around 50 years (range about 35 to 85). The tumors were dissociated mechanically, digested with collagenase/hyaluronidase at 37 degrees C, processed in gentleMACS C tubes, and kept in liquid nitrogen. Genomic DNA for TCR sequencing was prepared using the QIAamp DNA Blood Mini Kit (Qiagen). The analyses included just those samples that passed every quality control check. As to this clone: Its target antigen remains unknown. Per-nucleotide qualities are absent, and no much larger clonotype sits a single base away.

The cysteine opens and the phenylalanine closes a CDR3 of 15 amino acids. Here the CDR3 DNA is all that survives: 45 bases in frame from base 1. Reading the germline V gene (reference sequence) gives CDR1 MNHEY and CDR2 SMNVEV. V is pared back by 5 bases and J by 1 base, with 12 bases lying between the germline termini. Following the manufacturer's recommendations, the immunoSEQ kit was used to generate TCR beta libraries from genomic DNA. To prepare the libraries, a first multiplex PCR with proprietary primers was run, followed by a second PCR that added unique barcodes, and a bead cleanup was done after each round. A kit-provided positive control reaction and a negative control reaction were included in every sample batch. The final libraries underwent checking on an Agilent 4200 TapeStation D1000 ScreenTape, volumetric pooling, and quantification by qPCR. An Illumina NextSeq500 fitted with a MidOutput 150-cycle cartridge performed the sequencing, running 156 Read1 cycles and 15 Index1 cycles with the kit's custom primers. The pooled library was loaded at approximately 0.98 pM with around 20% PhiX control spiked in. The study's processing was this. Vendor-processed data were analyzed in R, and a clonotype was defined as all T cells sharing the same CDR3 nucleotide sequence. In the clone abundance analyses, frequencies in each sample were normalized to that sample's 10,000 most abundant clones. Before analysis, public T cell clones were removed, and these numbered fewer than six per sample on average. Dominant motifs were analyzed with ImmunoMap using the PAM10 matrix, a gap penalty of 30, and a homology threshold of 0.3, and motifs with a cumulative frequency of at least 0.01 were considered dominant. This immuneACCESS table, as held by TCRdb, lists in-frame sequences with V and J called but not all clones. Of the missing ones, under half trace to an unresolved V gene in checked studies; the others have no known cause. That table furnishes V, J and clone size, whereas the DNA furnished D and trimming. A total of some 25,000 clones appear in this sample, 58% of them only once. Of the sample, about 22% falls within the top ten clones.

The V gene is TRBV27 and the J gene is TRBJ1-5, and perhaps TRBD1 as D gene, on 5 matching bases. The material was tumor tissue, obtained from a patient whose treatment was nephrectomy without radiotherapy. This sequence originates from a man aged 40-55 years with renal cell carcinoma. The nucleotides read TGTGCCAGCAGTGCAAAGGGGATAAGCAATCAGCCCCAGCATTTT. This translates into CASSAKGISNQPQHF.